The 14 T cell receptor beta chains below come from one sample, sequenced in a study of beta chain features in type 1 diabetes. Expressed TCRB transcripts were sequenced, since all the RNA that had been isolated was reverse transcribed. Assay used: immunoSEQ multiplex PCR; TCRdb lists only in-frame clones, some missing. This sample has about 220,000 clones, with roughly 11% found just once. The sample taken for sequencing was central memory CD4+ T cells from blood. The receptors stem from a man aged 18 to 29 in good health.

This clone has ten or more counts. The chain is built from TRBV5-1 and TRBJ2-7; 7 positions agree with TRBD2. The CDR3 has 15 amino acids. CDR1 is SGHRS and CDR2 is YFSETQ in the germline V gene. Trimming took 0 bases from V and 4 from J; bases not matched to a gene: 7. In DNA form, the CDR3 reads TGCGCCAGCAGCTTGGAGCCCGGACTAGAGTACGAGCAGTACTTC. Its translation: CASSLEPGLEYEQYF.

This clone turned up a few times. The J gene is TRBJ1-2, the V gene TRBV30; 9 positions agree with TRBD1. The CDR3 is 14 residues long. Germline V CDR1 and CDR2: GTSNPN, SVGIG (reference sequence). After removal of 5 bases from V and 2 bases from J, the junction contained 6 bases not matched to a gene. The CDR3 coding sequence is TGTGCCTGGGCACATGGACAGGGGAACTATGGCTACACCTTC. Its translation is CAWAHGQGNYGYTF. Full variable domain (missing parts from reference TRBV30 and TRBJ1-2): SQTIHQWPATLVQPVGSPLSLECTVEGTSNPNLYWYRQAAGRGLQLLFYSVGIGQISSEVPQNLSASRPQDRQFILSSKKLLLSDSGFYLCAWAHGQGNYGYTFGSGTRLTVV.

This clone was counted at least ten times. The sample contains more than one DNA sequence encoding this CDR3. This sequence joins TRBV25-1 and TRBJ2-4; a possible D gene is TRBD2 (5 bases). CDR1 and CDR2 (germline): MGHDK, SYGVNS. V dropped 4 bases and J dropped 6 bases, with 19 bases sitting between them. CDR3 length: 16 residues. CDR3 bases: TGTGCCAGCAGTGGTCCCGGTCGGGGTTCTAGAAACATTCAGTACTTC. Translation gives CASSGPGRGSRNIQYF.

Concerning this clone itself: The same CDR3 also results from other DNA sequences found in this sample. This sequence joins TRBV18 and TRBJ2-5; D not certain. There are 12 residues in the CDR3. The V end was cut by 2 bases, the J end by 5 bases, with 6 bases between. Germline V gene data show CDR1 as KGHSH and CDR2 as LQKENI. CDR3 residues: CASSPAGETQYF. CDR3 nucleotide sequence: TGTGCCAGCTCACCAGCCGGGGAGACCCAGTACTTC. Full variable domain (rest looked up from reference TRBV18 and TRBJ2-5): NAGVMQNPRHLVRRRGQEARLRCSPMKGHSHVYWYRQLPEEGLKFMVYLQKENIIDESGMPKERFSAEFPKEGPSILRIQQVVRGDSAAYFCASSPAGETQYFGPGTRLLVL.

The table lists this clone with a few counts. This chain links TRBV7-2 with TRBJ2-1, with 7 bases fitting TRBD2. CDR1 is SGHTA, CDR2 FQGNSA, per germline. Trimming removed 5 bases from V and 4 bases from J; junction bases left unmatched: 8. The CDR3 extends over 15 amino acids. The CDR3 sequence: CASSLGGLGYNEQFF. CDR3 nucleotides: TGTGCCAGCAGCCTGGGAGGGCTAGGGTACAATGAGCAGTTCTTC.

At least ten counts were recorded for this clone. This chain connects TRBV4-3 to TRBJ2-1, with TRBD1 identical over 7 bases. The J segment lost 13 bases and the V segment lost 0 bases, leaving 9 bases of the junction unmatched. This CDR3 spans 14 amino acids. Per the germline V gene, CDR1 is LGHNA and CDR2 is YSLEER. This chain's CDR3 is CASSQEDRQVRQFF. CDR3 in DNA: TGCGCCAGCAGCCAAGAGGACAGGCAGGTGCGCCAGTTCTTC.

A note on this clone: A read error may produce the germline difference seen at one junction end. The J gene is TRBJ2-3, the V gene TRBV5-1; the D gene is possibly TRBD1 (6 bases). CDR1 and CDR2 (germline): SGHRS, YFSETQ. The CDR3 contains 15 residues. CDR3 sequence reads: CASSLAGQRPDTQYF. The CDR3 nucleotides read TGCGCCAGCAGTTTGGCTGGACAGCGGCCAGATACGCAGTATTTT.

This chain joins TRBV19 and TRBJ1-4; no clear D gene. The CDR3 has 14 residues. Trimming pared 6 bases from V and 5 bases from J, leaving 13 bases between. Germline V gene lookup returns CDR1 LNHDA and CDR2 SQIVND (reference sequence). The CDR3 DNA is TGTGCCAGTAGGGTGGACGGAAGAAATGAAAAACTGTTTTTT. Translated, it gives CASRVDGRNEKLFF.

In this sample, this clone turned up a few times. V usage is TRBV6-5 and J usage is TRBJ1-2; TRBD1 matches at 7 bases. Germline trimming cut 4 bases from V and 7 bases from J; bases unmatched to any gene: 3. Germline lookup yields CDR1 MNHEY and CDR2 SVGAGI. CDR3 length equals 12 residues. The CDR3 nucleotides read TGTGCCAGCAGTTTCACAGGGGTTGGCTACACCTTC. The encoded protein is CASSFTGVGYTF.

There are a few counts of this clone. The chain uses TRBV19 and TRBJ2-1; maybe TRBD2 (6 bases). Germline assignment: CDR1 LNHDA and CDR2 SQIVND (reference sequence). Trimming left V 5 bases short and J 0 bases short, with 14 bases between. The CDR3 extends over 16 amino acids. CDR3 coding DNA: TGTGCCAGTAGTGGCGCGGGGCTAAGCTCCTACAATGAGCAGTTCTTC. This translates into CASSGAGLSSYNEQFF.

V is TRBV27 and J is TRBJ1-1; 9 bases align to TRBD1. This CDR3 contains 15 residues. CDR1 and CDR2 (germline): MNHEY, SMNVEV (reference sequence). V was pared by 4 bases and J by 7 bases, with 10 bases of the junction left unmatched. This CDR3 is CASSSFNRGQGEAFF. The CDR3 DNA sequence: TGTGCCAGCAGTTCCTTCAACAGGGGGCAGGGTGAAGCTTTCTTT.

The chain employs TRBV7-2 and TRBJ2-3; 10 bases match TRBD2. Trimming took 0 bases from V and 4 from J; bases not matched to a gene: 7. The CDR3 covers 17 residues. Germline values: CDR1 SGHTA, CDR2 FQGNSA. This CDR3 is CASSLAASGSFPDTQYF. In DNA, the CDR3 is TGTGCCAGCAGCTTAGCTGCTAGCGGGAGTTTCCCAGATACGCAGTATTTT.

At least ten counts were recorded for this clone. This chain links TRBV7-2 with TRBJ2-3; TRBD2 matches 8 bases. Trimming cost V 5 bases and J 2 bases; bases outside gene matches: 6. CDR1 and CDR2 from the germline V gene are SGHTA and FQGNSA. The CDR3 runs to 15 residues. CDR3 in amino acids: CASSPGGRSTDTQYF. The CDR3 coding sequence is TGTGCCAGCAGCCCGGGAGGGCGGTCCACAGATACGCAGTATTTT.

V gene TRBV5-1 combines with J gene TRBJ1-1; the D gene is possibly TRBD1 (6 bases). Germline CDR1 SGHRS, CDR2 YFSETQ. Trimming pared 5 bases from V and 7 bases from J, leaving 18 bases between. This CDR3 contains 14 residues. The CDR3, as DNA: TGCGCCAGCAGGAGACAGGTCTCGGGCGGTGAAGCTTTCTTT. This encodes CASRRQVSGGEAFF. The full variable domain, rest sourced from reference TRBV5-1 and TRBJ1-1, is KAGVTQTPRYLIKTRGQQVTLSCSPISGHRSVSWYQQTPGQGLQFLFEYFSETQRNKGNFPGRFSGRQFSNSRSEMNVSTLELGDSALYLCASRRQVSGGEAFFGQGTRLTVV.